These T cell receptor beta chains were read from a single sample in a study of neoadjuvant nivolumab and ipilimumab in lung cancer. Only in-frame clones appear in the TCRdb table, and some are missing; sequencing was by immunoSEQ multiplex PCR. The sample contains 6,500 to 8,000 clones, around 76% of which appear only once. This material consisted of tumor tissue, taken after neoadjuvant nivolumab, alone or with ipilimumab, at or shortly before surgery. These receptors were taken from an adult with non-small cell lung cancer. The CDR3 runs from the conserved cysteine through the conserved F or W. A D gene is named only where the DNA matches it firmly. Where a row states a size, it is once, few, many or the class of an expanded clone; other rows omit it.

d_gene	abundance	j_gene	v_gene	CDR3nt	CDR3aa
TRBD2	-	TRBJ2-2	TRBV27	TGTGCCAGCAGTCTCCTAGCGGGATCCACCGGGGAGCTGTTTTTT	CASSLLAGSTGELFF
-	-	TRBJ2-4	TRBV5-1	TGCGCCAGCAGCTCGGACAGTAGGAAAAACATTCAGTACTTC	CASSSDSRKNIQYF
TRBD2	once	TRBJ2-1	TRBV5-6	TGTGCCAGCAGCTTGGACTCCCTTCTAGCGGGGCTTTACAATGAGCAGTTCTTC	CASSLDSLLAGLYNEQFF
-	-	TRBJ1-2	TRBV6-1	TGTGCCAGCAGTGAAGCACCAGGGCAGGCCTATGGCTACACCTTC	CASSEAPGQAYGYTF
-	few	TRBJ1-1	TRBV28	TGTGCCAGCAGTTTAGGAGGGACCGCGAACACTGAAGCTTTCTTT	CASSLGGTANTEAFF
-	-	TRBJ2-7	TRBV5-6	TGTGCCAGCAGCCTATTCGGGCAGATCTACGAGCAGTACTTC	CASSLFGQIYEQYF
TRBD1	-	TRBJ1-2	TRBV29-1	TGCAGCGTTGGAGGACGGACAGGGTACTATGGCTACACCTTC	CSVGGRTGYYGYTF
-	-	TRBJ2-7	TRBV16	TGTGCCAGCAGCCAATCTTTAGGGATGGAACACGAGCAGTACTTC	CASSQSLGMEHEQYF
-	-	TRBJ1-1	TRBV10-1	TGCGCCAGCAGCCGAGACCCCCGTGGCACTGAAGCTTTCTTT	CASSRDPRGTEAFF
TRBD1	-	TRBJ2-3	TRBV20-1	TGCAGTACAGGGGATACAGATACGCAGTATTTT	CSTGDTDTQYF
TRBD2	-	TRBJ2-5	TRBV19	TGTGCCAGTAGTTGGAGACTAGCGGGGTACCAAGAGACCCAGTACTTC	CASSWRLAGYQETQYF
TRBD1	-	TRBJ2-1	TRBV5-4	TGTGCCAGCAGGAGTGGGCGGACAGGGGGGGGTGAGCAGTTCTTC	CASRSGRTGGGEQFF
-	-	TRBJ2-4	TRBV28	TGTGCCAGCAGTTTTTCGGGGCTCGGGGGAAACATTCAGTACTTC	CASSFSGLGGNIQYF
-	few	TRBJ1-5	TRBV6-5	TGTGCCAGCAAGATTTTGGGGGCAAATCAGCCCCAGCATTTT	CASKILGANQPQHF
-	few	TRBJ2-7	TRBV28	TGTGCCAGCAGTTTAAACCATAACTACGAGCAGTACTTC	CASSLNHNYEQYF